The clone carrying this TCR beta chain has at least ten counts. V lost 7 bases and J lost 6; bases outside the gene matches: 5. Germline loops: CDR1 MNHNY, CDR2 SVGAGI (reference sequence). The CDR3 has 12 residues. This specimen belongs to a study of spatial heterogeneity in lung cancer. MiXCR, applied by TCRdb to the 5' RACE reads, yields one record per CDR3 protein. This table holds about 23,000 distinct CDR3 sequences, approximately 4.8% found once. Time point denoted: sample taken at primary tumor resection. This sequence joins TRBV6-6 and TRBJ1-1; 7 bases match TRBD1. This sample comprised PBMCs, obtained at surgery. This TCR derives from a male donor with early-stage non-small cell lung cancer. CDR3: CASTETGAEAFF. DNA of the CDR3: TGTGCCAGCACCGAAACAGGGGCTGAAGCTTTCTTT.